These T cell receptor beta chains were read from a single sample in a study of neoadjuvant anti-PD-1 for oral cavity cancer. Here immunoSEQ multiplex PCR was the method, and the copy in TCRdb shows in-frame clones only, minus some. The sample yields about 17,000 clones, roughly 70% seen once. Specimen: PBMCs, collected before nivolumab (anti-PD-1) treatment. Receptors originate from a person between 35 and 79 years old with oral cavity squamous cell carcinoma. Each CDR3 is given with its conserved first and last residue. The D gene is left open where the match is weak. Not all rows give a size; the values are once, few, many and, for expanded clones, a class.

V gene: TRBV2
D gene: .
CDR3 length: 14
J gene: TRBJ1-5
clone size: .
CDR3 protein: CASSGEMQTQAQHF
CDR3 DNA: TGTGCCAGCAGTGGGGAGATGCAAACTCAGGCCCAGCATTTT

V gene: TRBV5-8
D gene: .
CDR3 length: 15
J gene: TRBJ1-5
clone size: once
CDR3 protein: CASQLRAASNQPQHF
CDR3 DNA: TGTGCCAGCCAGCTGAGGGCCGCGAGCAATCAGCCCCAGCATTTT

V gene: TRBV28
D gene: .
CDR3 length: 16
J gene: TRBJ1-5
clone size: .
CDR3 protein: CASNLVARQSNQPQHF
CDR3 DNA: TGTGCCAGCAACCTAGTGGCACGACAGTCCAATCAGCCCCAGCATTTT

V gene: TRBV28
D gene: .
CDR3 length: 14
J gene: TRBJ1-5
clone size: .
CDR3 protein: CASRKQGSNQPQHF
CDR3 DNA: TGTGCCAGCAGGAAACAGGGCAGCAATCAGCCCCAGCATTTT

V gene: TRBV4-1
D gene: .
CDR3 length: 14
J gene: TRBJ1-2
clone size: .
CDR3 protein: CASSQGAVAYGYTF
CDR3 DNA: TGCGCCAGCAGCCAAGGGGCGGTGGCCTATGGCTACACCTTC

V gene: TRBV10-3
D gene: .
CDR3 length: 13
J gene: TRBJ2-3
clone size: few
CDR3 protein: CAISDTSPDTQYF
CDR3 DNA: TGTGCCATCAGTGACACCTCGCCAGATACGCAGTATTTT

V gene: TRBV11-2
D gene: .
CDR3 length: 13
J gene: TRBJ2-7
clone size: few
CDR3 protein: CASSLGHPYEQYF
CDR3 DNA: TGTGCCAGCAGCCTGGGACACCCCTACGAGCAGTACTTC

V gene: TRBV30
D gene: .
CDR3 length: 13
J gene: TRBJ1-1
clone size: .
CDR3 protein: CAWSVSANTEAFF
CDR3 DNA: TGTGCCTGGAGTGTATCGGCAAACACTGAAGCTTTCTTT

V gene: TRBV2
D gene: .
CDR3 length: 15
J gene: TRBJ2-5
clone size: .
CDR3 protein: CASTLGGLREETQYF
CDR3 DNA: TGTGCCAGCACCCTGGGGGGGCTGCGCGAAGAGACCCAGTACTTC

V gene: TRBV6-5
D gene: .
CDR3 length: 14
J gene: TRBJ2-1
clone size: .
CDR3 protein: CATGEGGSYNEQFF
CDR3 DNA: TGTGCCACAGGCGAGGGAGGCTCCTACAATGAGCAGTTCTTC

V gene: TRBV16
D gene: TRBD1
CDR3 length: 15
J gene: TRBJ1-2
clone size: few
CDR3 protein: CASSQSRQGNYGYTF
CDR3 DNA: TGTGCCAGCAGCCAATCCAGACAGGGTAACTATGGCTACACCTTC

V gene: TRBV11-2
D gene: TRBD2
CDR3 length: 15
J gene: TRBJ2-2
clone size: .
CDR3 protein: CASSLTGGSNGELFF
CDR3 DNA: TGTGCCAGCAGCCTCACCGGGGGGAGTAACGGGGAGCTGTTTTTT

V gene: TRBV27
D gene: TRBD1
CDR3 length: 15
J gene: TRBJ2-3
clone size: few
CDR3 protein: CASSPDRVGTDTQYF
CDR3 DNA: TGTGCCAGCAGTCCGGACAGGGTTGGAACAGATACGCAGTATTTT

V gene: TRBV19
D gene: .
CDR3 length: 14
J gene: TRBJ2-1
clone size: .
CDR3 protein: CASSPGSLNNEQFF
CDR3 DNA: TGTGCCAGTAGTCCCGGGAGTCTAAACAATGAGCAGTTCTTC

V gene: TRBV6-5
D gene: TRBD1
CDR3 length: 16
J gene: TRBJ1-5
clone size: once
CDR3 protein: CASSSGQANSNQPQHF
CDR3 DNA: TGTGCCAGCAGTTCAGGACAGGCTAATAGCAATCAGCCCCAGCATTTT

V gene: TRBV19
D gene: TRBD2
CDR3 length: 15
J gene: TRBJ2-1
clone size: few
CDR3 protein: CASTPLAGGNNEQFF
CDR3 DNA: TGTGCCAGTACCCCTCTAGCGGGAGGAAACAATGAGCAGTTCTTC

V gene: TRBV6-5
D gene: .
CDR3 length: 15
J gene: TRBJ1-4
clone size: .
CDR3 protein: CASTPGWATNEKLFF
CDR3 DNA: TGTGCCAGCACCCCCGGCTGGGCAACTAATGAAAAACTGTTTTTT

V gene: TRBV5-1
D gene: .
CDR3 length: 15
J gene: TRBJ2-5
clone size: .
CDR3 protein: CASSLLVGGSETQYF
CDR3 DNA: TGCGCCAGCAGCTTGCTCGTTGGGGGGTCAGAGACCCAGTACTTC

V gene: TRBV5-1
D gene: TRBD1
CDR3 length: 14
J gene: TRBJ1-1
clone size: .
CDR3 protein: CASSPDRGHTEAFF
CDR3 DNA: TGCGCCAGCAGCCCGGACAGGGGCCACACTGAAGCTTTCTTT

V gene: TRBV5-1
D gene: .
CDR3 length: 13
J gene: TRBJ1-1
clone size: .
CDR3 protein: CASSEGWGTEAFF
CDR3 DNA: TGCGCCAGCAGCGAAGGGTGGGGCACTGAAGCTTTCTTT

V gene: TRBV7-9
D gene: .
CDR3 length: 11
J gene: TRBJ2-3
clone size: few
CDR3 protein: CAATFTDTQYF
CDR3 DNA: TGTGCAGCTACGTTCACAGATACGCAGTATTTT

V gene: TRBV6-1
D gene: .
CDR3 length: 14
J gene: TRBJ1-4
clone size: .
CDR3 protein: CASRTGSANEKLFF
CDR3 DNA: TGTGCCAGCAGAACAGGGTCAGCAAATGAAAAACTGTTTTTT

V gene: TRBV9
D gene: .
CDR3 length: 12
J gene: TRBJ2-3
clone size: .
CDR3 protein: CASSSQDAAQYF
CDR3 DNA: TGTGCCAGCAGCTCCCAGGATGCCGCGCAGTATTTT

V gene: TRBV6-6
D gene: TRBD1
CDR3 length: 16
J gene: TRBJ2-1
clone size: .
CDR3 protein: CASSSGGGQGRNEQFF
CDR3 DNA: TGTGCCAGCAGTTCAGGAGGGGGACAGGGCCGCAATGAGCAGTTCTTC

V gene: TRBV5-4
D gene: TRBD2
CDR3 length: 19
J gene: TRBJ2-3
clone size: .
CDR3 protein: CASSPRLAGGGGSTDTQYF
CDR3 DNA: TGTGCCAGCAGTCCTCGACTAGCGGGAGGGGGGGGGAGCACAGATACGCAGTATTTT

V gene: TRBV10-3
D gene: TRBD2
CDR3 length: 14
J gene: TRBJ2-2
clone size: .
CDR3 protein: CAISSGLVAGELFF
CDR3 DNA: TGTGCCATCAGTTCGGGACTAGTCGCCGGGGAGCTGTTTTTT

V gene: TRBV10-3
D gene: .
CDR3 length: 13
J gene: TRBJ2-5
clone size: .
CDR3 protein: CAISGRDQETQYF
CDR3 DNA: TGTGCCATCAGTGGCAGGGATCAGGAGACCCAGTACTTC

V gene: TRBV19
D gene: .
CDR3 length: 15
J gene: TRBJ2-3
clone size: .
CDR3 protein: CASSTTGTSTDTQYF
CDR3 DNA: TGTGCCAGTAGTACAACCGGGACCTCCACAGATACGCAGTATTTT

V gene: TRBV27
D gene: .
CDR3 length: 16
J gene: TRBJ2-3
clone size: .
CDR3 protein: CASSWLAHTGTDTQYF
CDR3 DNA: TGTGCCAGCAGTTGGCTAGCGCATACGGGAACAGATACGCAGTATTTT

V gene: TRBV7-8
D gene: .
CDR3 length: 15
J gene: TRBJ1-5
clone size: .
CDR3 protein: CASSPSRGMNQPQHF
CDR3 DNA: TGTGCCAGCAGCCCAAGTAGGGGCATGAATCAGCCCCAGCATTTT

V gene: TRBV5-1
D gene: TRBD1
CDR3 length: 14
J gene: TRBJ1-1
clone size: once
CDR3 protein: CASSPRTGNTEAFF
CDR3 DNA: TGCGCCAGCAGCCCTAGGACAGGGAACACTGAAGCTTTCTTT

V gene: TRBV19
D gene: TRBD2
CDR3 length: 16
J gene: TRBJ2-7
clone size: .
CDR3 protein: CASSSTKSGRVYEQYF
CDR3 DNA: TGTGCCAGTAGTAGCACTAAAAGCGGGAGGGTCTACGAGCAGTACTTC

V gene: TRBV9
D gene: TRBD2
CDR3 length: 15
J gene: TRBJ2-7
clone size: few
CDR3 protein: CASSVGASGDYEQYF
CDR3 DNA: TGTGCCAGCAGCGTAGGAGCTAGCGGGGACTACGAGCAGTACTTC